This T cell receptor (beta chain) originates from a study of graft-versus-host responses after intestinal transplantation. Study at large: Grafts that recipients had were multivisceral, liver-intestinal, or isolated intestinal transplants. Tacrolimus plus steroids were given to all recipients for roughly 3 years, preceded by anti-thymocyte globulin induction. The study's findings and limits: Detected in recipient marrow were GvH clones, some of which were first observed in ileum or blood. Graft-donor T cell macrochimerism coincided with high graft-versus-host to host-versus-graft clonal ratios in allografts.

Concerning this clone: Its matching antigen is unknown.

This CDR3 spans 20 amino acids. CDR1 and CDR2 (germline): SQVTM, ANQGSEA. J gave up 0 bases and V 3 bases, and 16 bases lay outside the gene matches. Profiled with immunoSEQ multiplex PCR; TCRdb holds only in-frame clones, not every one. The table includes approximately 77,000 clones, roughly nine tenths detected once. This sequence was found in a human donor who received an intestinal transplant. The chain recombines TRBV29-1 with TRBJ2-1; 11 positions agree with TRBD2. Sequenced material: unstimulated CD4+ T cells sorted from spleen or lymph node cells, taken before intestinal transplant. The DNA of the CDR3 is TGCAGCGTTGAGAAATTGGTACTAGCGGGAGTCCGCAGCTCCTACAATGAGCAGTTCTTC. This gives the protein CSVEKLVLAGVRSSYNEQFF.